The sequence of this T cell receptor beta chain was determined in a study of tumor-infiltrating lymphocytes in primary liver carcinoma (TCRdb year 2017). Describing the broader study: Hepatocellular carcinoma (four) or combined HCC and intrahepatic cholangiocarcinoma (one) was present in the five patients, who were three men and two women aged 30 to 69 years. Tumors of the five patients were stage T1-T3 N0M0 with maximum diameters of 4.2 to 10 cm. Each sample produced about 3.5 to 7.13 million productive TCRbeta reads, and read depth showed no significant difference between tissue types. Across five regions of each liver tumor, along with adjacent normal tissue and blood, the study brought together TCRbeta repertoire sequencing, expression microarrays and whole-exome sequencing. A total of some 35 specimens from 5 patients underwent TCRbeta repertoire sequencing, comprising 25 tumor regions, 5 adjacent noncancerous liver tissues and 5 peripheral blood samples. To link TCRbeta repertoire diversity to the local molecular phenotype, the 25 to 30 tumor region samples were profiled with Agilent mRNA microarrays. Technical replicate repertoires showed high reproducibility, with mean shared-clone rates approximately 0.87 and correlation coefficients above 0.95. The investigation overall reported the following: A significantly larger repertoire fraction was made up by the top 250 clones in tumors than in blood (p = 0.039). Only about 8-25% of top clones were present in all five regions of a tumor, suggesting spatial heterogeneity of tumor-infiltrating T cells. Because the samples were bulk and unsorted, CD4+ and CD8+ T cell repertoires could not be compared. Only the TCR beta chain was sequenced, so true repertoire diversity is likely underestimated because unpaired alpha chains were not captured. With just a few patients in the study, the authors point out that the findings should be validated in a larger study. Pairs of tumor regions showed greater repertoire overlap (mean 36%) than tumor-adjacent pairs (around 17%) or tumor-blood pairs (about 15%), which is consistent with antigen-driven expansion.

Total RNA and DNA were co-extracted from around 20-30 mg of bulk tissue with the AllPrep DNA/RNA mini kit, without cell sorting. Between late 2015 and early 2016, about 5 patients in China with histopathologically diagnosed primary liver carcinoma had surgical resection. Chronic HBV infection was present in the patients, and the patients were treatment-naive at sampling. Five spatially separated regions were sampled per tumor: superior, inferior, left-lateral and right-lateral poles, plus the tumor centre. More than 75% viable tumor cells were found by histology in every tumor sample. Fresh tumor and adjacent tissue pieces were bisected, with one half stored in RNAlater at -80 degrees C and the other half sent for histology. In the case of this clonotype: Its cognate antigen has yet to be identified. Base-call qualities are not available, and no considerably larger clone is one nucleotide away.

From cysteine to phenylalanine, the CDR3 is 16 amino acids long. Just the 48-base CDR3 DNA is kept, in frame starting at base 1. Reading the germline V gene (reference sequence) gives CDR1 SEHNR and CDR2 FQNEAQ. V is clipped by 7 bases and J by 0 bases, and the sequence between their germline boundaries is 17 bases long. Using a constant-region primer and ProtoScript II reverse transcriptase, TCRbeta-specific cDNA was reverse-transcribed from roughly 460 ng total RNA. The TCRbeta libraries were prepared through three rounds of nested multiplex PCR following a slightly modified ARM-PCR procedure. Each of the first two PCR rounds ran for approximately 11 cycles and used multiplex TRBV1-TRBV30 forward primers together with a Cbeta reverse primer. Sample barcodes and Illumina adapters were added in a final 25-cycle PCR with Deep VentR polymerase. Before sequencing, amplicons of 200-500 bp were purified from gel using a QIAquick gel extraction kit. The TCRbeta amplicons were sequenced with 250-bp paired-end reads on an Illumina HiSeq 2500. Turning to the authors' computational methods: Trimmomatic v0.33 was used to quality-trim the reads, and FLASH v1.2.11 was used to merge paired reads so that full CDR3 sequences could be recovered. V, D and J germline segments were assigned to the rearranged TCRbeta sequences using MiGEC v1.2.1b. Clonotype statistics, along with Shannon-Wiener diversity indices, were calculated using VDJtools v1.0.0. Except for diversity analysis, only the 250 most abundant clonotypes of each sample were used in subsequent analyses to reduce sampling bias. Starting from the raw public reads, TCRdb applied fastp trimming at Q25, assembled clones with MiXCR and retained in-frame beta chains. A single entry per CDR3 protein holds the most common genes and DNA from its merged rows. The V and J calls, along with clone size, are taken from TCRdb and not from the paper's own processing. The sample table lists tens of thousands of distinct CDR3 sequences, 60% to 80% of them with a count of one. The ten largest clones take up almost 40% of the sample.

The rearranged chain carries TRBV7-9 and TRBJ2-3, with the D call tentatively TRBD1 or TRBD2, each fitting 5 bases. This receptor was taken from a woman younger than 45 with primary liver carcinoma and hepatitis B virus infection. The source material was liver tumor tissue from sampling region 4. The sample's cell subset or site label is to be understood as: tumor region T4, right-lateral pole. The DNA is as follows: TGTGCCAGCAACTCGACGCGAGGGGTTAGCACAGATACGCAGTATTTT. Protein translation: CASNSTRGVSTDTQYF.